This T cell receptor beta chain is from a study of blood T cell repertoires in COVID-19. Study as a whole: The cDNA or gDNA used as material had been derived from T cells, B-cell-depleted T cells, or PBMCs.

Trimming stripped 1 base from V and 0 bases from J, with 13 bases between. Looked up from germline, CDR1 is MNHEY and CDR2 is SMNVEV (reference sequence). The CDR3 covers 17 residues. Original analysis: Reference gene primer amplification gave nucleated cell count estimates. TCRdb's copy holds only in-frame clones and misses some; the assay was immunoSEQ multiplex PCR. That table supplies the V and J calls and clone size; D and trimming were determined from the DNA. Of 310,000 or so clones in the sample, 80% to 90% were seen once. Sample: peripheral blood. The TCR sequence derives from a man younger than 35 who had recovered from COVID-19. The chain has TRBV27 and TRBJ1-5, with a possible D match to TRBD1 (6 bases). DNA for the CDR3: TGTGCCAGCAGTTTATGGGGGCCAGGCCTTAGCAATCAGCCCCAGCATTTT. Translated, it gives CASSLWGPGLSNQPQHF.